The 23 T cell receptor beta chains below all came from one sample that was sequenced in a study of blood T cell repertoires in COVID-19. TCRdb's table, derived via immunoSEQ multiplex PCR, lists solely in-frame clones and lacks some. This table holds roughly 190,000 clones, about 86% found once. The source material was peripheral blood. The receptor source for this set is a man aged 25-45 years with active or convalescent COVID-19.

With respect to this clone: Within the sample, other DNA sequences also encode this same CDR3. The chain joins TRBV6-5 to TRBJ1-1; D is perhaps TRBD1 (5 bases). The CDR3 totals 14 residues. CDR1 and CDR2 from the germline V gene are MNHEY and SVGAGI. Trimming stripped 0 bases from V and 2 bases from J, with 7 bases between. DNA of the CDR3: TGTGCCAGCAGTTACTCGGGGGGAAACACTGAAGCTTTCTTT. Encoded protein: CASSYSGGNTEAFF.

This clone was counted only a few times. The chain is built from TRBV19 and TRBJ1-5; 7 positions agree with TRBD1. The CDR3 runs to 16 residues. V gave up 8 bases and J gave up 0 bases; unmatched junction bases: 10. The V gene's germline CDR1 is LNHDA and CDR2 SQIVND (reference sequence). The DNA for the CDR3 is TGTGCCAGTCAACCCGGGACAGTGTATAGCAATCAGCCCCAGCATTTT. Its translation: CASQPGTVYSNQPQHF.

The chain recombines TRBV6-2 or TRBV6-3 with TRBJ2-2; the D is unclear. Deletions cut 2 bases from V and 3 bases from J, with 7 bases between. Germline CDR1 and CDR2: MNHEY and SVGEGT. This CDR3 region has 14 residues. CDR3 sequence reads: CASSYGSYTGELFF. CDR3 in DNA: TGTGCCAGCAGTTACGGCTCCTACACCGGGGAGCTGTTTTTT.

This clone was picked up one time. The J gene is TRBJ2-7, the V gene TRBV18, with 8 bases aligning to TRBD2. This CDR3 region has 14 residues. Germline CDR1 reads KGHSH; CDR2 reads LQKENI. The J segment lost 5 bases and the V segment lost 5 bases, leaving 8 bases of the junction unmatched. The CDR3 sequence: CASSRAGVTDEQYF. In DNA form, the CDR3 reads TGTGCCAGCTCAAGAGCGGGAGTAACTGACGAGCAGTACTTC.

The chain is built from TRBV7-9 and TRBJ1-2, with a possible D match to TRBD1 (6 bases). The V end was cut by 3 bases, the J end by 2 bases, with 16 bases between. Looked up from germline, CDR1 is SEHNR and CDR2 is FQNEAQ (reference sequence). The length of the CDR3 is 16 residues. The DNA of the CDR3 is TGTGCCAGCAGCTTGGCCCCTATAACAGGGAACTATGGCTACACCTTC. Translating it yields CASSLAPITGNYGYTF.

J is TRBJ2-1 and V is TRBV2; 10 nucleotides match TRBD2. The ends lost 7 bases at V and 2 bases at J; junction bases unmatched: 11. The CDR3 loop spans 17 amino acids. The germline CDR1 and CDR2 sequences are SNHLY and FYNNEI. CDR3 bases: TGTGCCAGCAATGGGGGCCAGCGGGAGGGACCCTACAATGAGCAGTTCTTC. Its protein is CASNGGQREGPYNEQFF.

CDR3 sequence: CASSYRDRGGTGELFF. CDR3 nucleotides: TGTGCCAGCAGTTACCGGGACAGGGGAGGGACCGGGGAGCTGTTTTTT. The rearrangement joins TRBV6-2 or TRBV6-3 to TRBJ2-2, with 10 bases lining up with TRBD1. CDR1 and CDR2 (germline): MNHEY, SVGEGT. J lost 5 bases, V lost 2 bases, and 5 bases had no gene match. This CDR3 has 16 amino acids.

The rearrangement links TRBV7-9 to TRBJ1-6, with D tentatively TRBD1 (6 bases). Germline CDR1 SEHNR, CDR2 FQNEAQ (reference sequence). V shed 5 bases and J shed 6 bases, with 17 bases lying between them. This CDR3 has 16 residues. DNA for the CDR3: TGTGCCAGCAGCCCCCGCGCAGGGGCCGGTAATTCACCCCTCCACTTT. Translated, it gives CASSPRAGAGNSPLHF.

In its sample, this clone was seen a few times. V and J are TRBV24-1 and TRBJ1-5; perhaps TRBD1 as D (6 bases). V was clipped by 3 bases and J by 9 bases, with 11 bases between them. The CDR3 length is 13 residues. Germline CDR1 KGHDR, CDR2 SFDVKD. Written as DNA, the CDR3 is TGTGCCACCAGTGATCAGGGGTGGCGGCCCCAGCATTTT. Translated: CATSDQGWRPQHF.

Remarks on this clone: Other DNA sequences in this sample translate to the same CDR3. This chain joins TRBV18 and TRBJ2-1, with 13 bases matching TRBD2. The CDR3 contains 15 residues. Germline trimming cut 2 bases from V and 5 bases from J; bases unmatched to any gene: 0. Germline V lookup: CDR1 KGHSH, CDR2 LQKENI. The chain's CDR3 is CASSPGTSGNNEQFF. Written as DNA, the CDR3 is TGTGCCAGCTCACCAGGGACTAGCGGGAACAATGAGCAGTTCTTC. The variable domain in full, with the rest retrieved from reference TRBV18 and TRBJ2-1, is NAGVMQNPRHLVRRRGQEARLRCSPMKGHSHVYWYRQLPEEGLKFMVYLQKENIIDESGMPKERFSAEFPKEGPSILRIQQVVRGDSAAYFCASSPGTSGNNEQFFGPGTRLTVL.

Note on this clone: One junction end does not reproduce the germline sequence, and a read error may be involved. The rearrangement links TRBV7-7 to TRBJ2-7; D perhaps matches TRBD1 (5 bases). This CDR3 has 15 residues. The germline CDR1 and CDR2 sequences are SSHAT and FNYEAQ (reference sequence). CDR3 sequence reads: CASSPQTGTTYEQYF. In DNA, the CDR3 is TGTGCTAGCAGCCCGCAAACAGGAACAACCTACGAGCAGTACTTC.

This chain links TRBV28 with TRBJ1-5; 9 nucleotides align to TRBD1. The V and J ends lost 5 bases and 4 bases, in that order; junction bases with no gene match: 3. The CDR3 has 14 amino acids. Germline lookup yields CDR1 MDHEN and CDR2 SYDVKM. CDR3 in amino acids: CASSTGGRNQPQHF. For the CDR3, the DNA is TGTGCCAGCAGTACAGGGGGCAGGAATCAGCCCCAGCATTTT. The whole variable domain, filled in from reference TRBV28 and TRBJ1-5, reads DVKVTQSSRYLVKRTGEKVFLECVQDMDHENMFWYRQDPGLGLRLIYFSYDVKMKEKGDIPEGYSVSREKKERFSLILESASTNQTSMYLCASSTGGRNQPQHFGDGTRLSIL.

The chain has TRBV5-4 and TRBJ1-2, with 8 positions matching TRBD1. V was pared by 4 bases and J by 4 bases, with 3 bases of the junction left unmatched. This CDR3 is 13 amino acids long. Germline V gene sequence: CDR1 SGHNT, CDR2 YYREEE (reference sequence). This CDR3 reads CASSRTGLYGYTF. CDR3 sequence (DNA): TGTGCCAGCAGCCGGACAGGGCTCTATGGCTACACCTTC.

V gene TRBV5-1 combines with J gene TRBJ1-6, with D tentatively TRBD1 (5 bases). V was trimmed by 4 bases and J by 14 bases, leaving 16 bases between them. Germline values: CDR1 SGHRS, CDR2 YFSETQ. The CDR3 is made up of 13 amino acids. The DNA of the CDR3 is TGCGCCAGCAGCCCCGACGGGGGTGGGTCCCTCCACTTT. This sequence encodes CASSPDGGGSLHF.

This sequence joins TRBV7-2 and TRBJ2-3; tentative D call: TRBD2 (7 bases). Trimming stripped 4 bases from V and 1 base from J, with 18 bases between. Germline V lookup: CDR1 SGHTA, CDR2 FQGNSA. The CDR3 contains 17 residues. The CDR3 coding sequence is TGTGCCAGCAGCTCACTAGGGCGGGGGCTCCGCACAGATACGCAGTATTTT. This codes for CASSSLGRGLRTDTQYF.

This clone was detected a few times. The same CDR3 is also encoded by other DNA sequences in this sample. The gene calls are TRBV6-5 and TRBJ2-7, with D possibly being TRBD1 (5 bases). This CDR3 has 14 amino acids. V shed 0 bases and J shed 4 bases, with 10 bases lying between them. Germline assignment: CDR1 MNHEY and CDR2 SVGAGI. The CDR3, as DNA: TGTGCCAGCAGTTACTCGTCAGGGTCGTACGAGCAGTACTTC. It translates to CASSYSSGSYEQYF.

In its sample, this clone was seen once. The gene calls are TRBV15 and TRBJ2-7; tentative D call: TRBD1 (5 bases). Germline assignment: CDR1 LNHNV and CDR2 YYDKDF (reference sequence). Trimming removed 8 bases at V and 3 bases at J, with 14 bases between. The CDR3 covers 13 residues. The CDR3 DNA reads as TGTGCCACCGGGGCAAGGAATAGCTACGAGCAGTACTTC. It encodes CATGARNSYEQYF.

The V gene is TRBV11-2, the J gene TRBJ2-1; 10 bases line up with TRBD2. CDR1 is SGHAT and CDR2 is FQNNGV in the germline V gene. This CDR3 has 16 residues. With V trimmed by 6 bases and J by 9 bases, 14 bases remained unmatched. The CDR3 DNA sequence: TGTGCCAGCAGACCAAGCGGGGGGGCCGGTTTCACTGAGCAGTTCTTC. This encodes CASRPSGGAGFTEQFF.

The gene calls are TRBV7-6 and TRBJ2-1, with 7 nucleotides matching TRBD2. The CDR3 runs to 17 residues. Trimming at V came to 4 bases and at J to 9 bases, leaving 18 bases not matched to a gene. The germline CDR1 and CDR2 sequences are SGHVS and FNYEAQ. The CDR3 coding sequence is TGTGCCAGCAGCTCGGAACTTGGACTAGTTGGGTCCGGTGAGCAGTTCTTC. Protein: CASSSELGLVGSGEQFF.

The J gene is TRBJ1-5, the V gene TRBV4-1; TRBD1 matches 10 bases. V dropped 1 base and J dropped 3; count of bases not matched to a gene: 3. Germline V gene data show CDR1 as MGHRA and CDR2 as YSYEKL. The CDR3 is made up of 16 amino acids. The CDR3 loop is CASSQGTGGFNQPQHF. The CDR3 bases are TGCGCCAGCAGCCAAGGGACAGGGGGTTTCAATCAGCCCCAGCATTTT.

This chain connects TRBV4-1 to TRBJ2-3; D might be TRBD1 (5 bases). The germline V gene encodes CDR1 MGHRA and CDR2 YSYEKL. The CDR3 extends over 15 amino acids. V gave up 4 bases and J gave up 1 base, with 12 bases separating them. The CDR3 DNA reads as TGCGCCAGCAGCCCCACGCAGGGTGGCACAGATACGCAGTATTTT. Its protein is CASSPTQGGTDTQYF.

The chain links TRBV6-5 to TRBJ1-1; 9 bases align to TRBD1. This CDR3 spans 12 amino acids. The V gene end was trimmed by 5 bases and the J gene end by 8 bases; junction bases not matched to a gene: 3. Germline CDR1 reads MNHEY; CDR2 reads SVGAGI. CDR3 region: CASSRTGEEAFF. The CDR3 DNA reads TGTGCCAGCAGTCGGACAGGGGAAGAAGCTTTCTTT.

This clone was detected a few times. The V gene is TRBV4-3, the J gene TRBJ2-7; 13 bases align to TRBD2. The length of the CDR3 is 16 residues. J lost 5 bases, V lost 4 bases, and 8 bases had no gene match. Germline CDR1 is LGHNA and CDR2 is YSLEER. CDR3 DNA sequence: TGCGCCAGCAGCCTCTCACTAGCGGGAGGGCCGAACGAGCAGTACTTC. Residues: CASSLSLAGGPNEQYF.